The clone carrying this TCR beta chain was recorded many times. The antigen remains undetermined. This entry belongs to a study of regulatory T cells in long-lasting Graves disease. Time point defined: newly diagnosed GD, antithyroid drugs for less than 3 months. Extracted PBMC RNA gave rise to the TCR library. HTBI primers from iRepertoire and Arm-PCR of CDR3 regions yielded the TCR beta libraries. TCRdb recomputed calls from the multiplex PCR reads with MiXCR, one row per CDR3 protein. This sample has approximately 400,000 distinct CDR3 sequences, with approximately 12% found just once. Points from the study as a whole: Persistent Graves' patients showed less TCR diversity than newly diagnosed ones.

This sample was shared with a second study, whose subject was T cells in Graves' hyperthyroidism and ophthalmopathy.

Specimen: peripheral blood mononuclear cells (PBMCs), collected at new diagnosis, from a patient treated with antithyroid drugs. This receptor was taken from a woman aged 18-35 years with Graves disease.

The CDR3 DNA reads TGTGCCAGCAGTTTAGCAAAGGGGAGCTCTGGAAACACCATATATTTT. It encodes CASSLAKGSSGNTIYF. This sequence joins TRBV12-3 or TRBV12-4 and TRBJ1-3; D possibly corresponds to TRBD1 (5 bases). This CDR3 has 16 amino acids. The V and J ends lost 0 bases and 0 bases respectively, with 9 bases between them.